This T cell receptor (beta chain) was retrieved from a study of T cell clusters in autoimmune cytopenias. Approximately 40,000 genome equivalents of blood DNA were amplified for TRB. General study findings and limits: Primary autoimmune cytopenia patients appeared to lack physiological T cell clusters present in healthy donors.

One tube held mixed TRB-A and TRB-B primer pools for touch-down PCR. No DNA is given; TCRdb re-called the multiplex PCR reads and lists each CDR3 protein once. This sample's clone table lists 5,000 to 6,500 distinct CDR3 sequences. Germline V gene lookup returns CDR1 MGHDK and CDR2 SYGVNS. This CDR3 is 15 amino acids long. Worth noting for this clonotype: The antigen remains unidentified.

The receptor comes from a human donor with an autoimmune cytopenia or autoimmune hepatitis (not recorded which). The V and J genes are TRBV25-1 and TRBJ1-6; the D gene TCRdb calls, TRBD1, cannot be checked with no DNA. The sample was peripheral blood. CDR3 in amino acids: CASSGRHLRSSPLHF.